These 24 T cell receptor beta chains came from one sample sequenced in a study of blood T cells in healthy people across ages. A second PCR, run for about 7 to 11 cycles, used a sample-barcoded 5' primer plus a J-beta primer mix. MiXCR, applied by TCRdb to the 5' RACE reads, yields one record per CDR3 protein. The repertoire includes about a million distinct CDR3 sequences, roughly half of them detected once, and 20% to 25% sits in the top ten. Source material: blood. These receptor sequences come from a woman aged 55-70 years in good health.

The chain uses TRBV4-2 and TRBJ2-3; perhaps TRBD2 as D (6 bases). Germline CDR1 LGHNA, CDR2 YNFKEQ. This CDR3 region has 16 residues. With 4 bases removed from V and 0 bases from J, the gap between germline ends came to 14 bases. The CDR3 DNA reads TGTGCCAGCAGCCGCAATCGGGGGTTTAGCACAGATACGCAGTATTTT. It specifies CASSRNRGFSTDTQYF.

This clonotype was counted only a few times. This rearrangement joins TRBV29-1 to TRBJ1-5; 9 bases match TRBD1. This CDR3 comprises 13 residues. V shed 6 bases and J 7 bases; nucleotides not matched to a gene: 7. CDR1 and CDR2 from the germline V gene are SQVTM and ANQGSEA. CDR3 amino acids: CSVSTGGGQPQHF. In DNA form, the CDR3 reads TGCAGCGTCTCGACAGGGGGGGGACAGCCCCAGCATTTT.

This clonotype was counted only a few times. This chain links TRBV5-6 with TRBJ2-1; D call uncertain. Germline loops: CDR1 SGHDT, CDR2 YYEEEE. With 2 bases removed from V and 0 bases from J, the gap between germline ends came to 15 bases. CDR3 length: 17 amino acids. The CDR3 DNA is TGTGCCAGCAGCTTCGTTCAGGCGGTGAGCTCCTACAATGAGCAGTTCTTC. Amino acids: CASSFVQAVSSYNEQFF.

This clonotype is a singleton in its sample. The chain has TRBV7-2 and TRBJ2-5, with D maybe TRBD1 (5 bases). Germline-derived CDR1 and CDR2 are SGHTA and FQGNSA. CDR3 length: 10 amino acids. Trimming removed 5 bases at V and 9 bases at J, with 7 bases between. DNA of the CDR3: TGTGCCAGCAGCCAAGGGGCCCAGTACTTC. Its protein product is CASSQGAQYF.

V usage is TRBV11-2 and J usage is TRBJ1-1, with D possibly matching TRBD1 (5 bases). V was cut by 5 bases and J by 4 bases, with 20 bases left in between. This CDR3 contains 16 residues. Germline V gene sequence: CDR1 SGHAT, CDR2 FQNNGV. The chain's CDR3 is CASSIRKDILGTEAFF. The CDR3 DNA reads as TGTGCCAGCAGCATTCGGAAGGACATCCTGGGCACTGAAGCTTTCTTT.

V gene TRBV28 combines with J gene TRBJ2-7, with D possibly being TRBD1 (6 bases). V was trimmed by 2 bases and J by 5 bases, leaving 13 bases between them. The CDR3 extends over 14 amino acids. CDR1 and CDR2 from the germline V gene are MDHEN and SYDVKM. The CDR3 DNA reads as TGTGCCAGCAGTTTACCCGGCAGGGGCCACGAGCAGTACTTC. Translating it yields CASSLPGRGHEQYF.

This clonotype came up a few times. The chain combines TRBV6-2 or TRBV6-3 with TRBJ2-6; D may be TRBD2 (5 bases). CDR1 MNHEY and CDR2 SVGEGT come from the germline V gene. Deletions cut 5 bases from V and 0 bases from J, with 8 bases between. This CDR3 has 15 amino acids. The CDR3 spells CASSNGGSGANVLTF. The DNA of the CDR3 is TGTGCCAGCAGTAACGGAGGCTCTGGGGCCAACGTCCTGACTTTC.

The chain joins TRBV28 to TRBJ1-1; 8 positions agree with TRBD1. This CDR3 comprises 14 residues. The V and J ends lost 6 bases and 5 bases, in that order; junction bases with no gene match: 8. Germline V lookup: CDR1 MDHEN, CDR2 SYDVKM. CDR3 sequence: CASRPTGDWTEAFF. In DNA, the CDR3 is TGTGCCAGCAGGCCGACAGGGGATTGGACTGAAGCTTTCTTT.

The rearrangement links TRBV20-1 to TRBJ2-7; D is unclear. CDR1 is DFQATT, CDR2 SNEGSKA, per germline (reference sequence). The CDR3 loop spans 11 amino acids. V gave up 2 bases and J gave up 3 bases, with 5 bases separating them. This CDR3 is CSARRNYEQYF. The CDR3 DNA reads TGCAGTGCTAGAAGGAACTACGAGCAGTACTTC.

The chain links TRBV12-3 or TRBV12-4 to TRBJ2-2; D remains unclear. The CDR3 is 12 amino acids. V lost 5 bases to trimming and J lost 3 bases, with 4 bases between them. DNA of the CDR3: TGTGCCAGCAGTCCCTACACCGGGGAGCTGTTTTTT. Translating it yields CASSPYTGELFF.

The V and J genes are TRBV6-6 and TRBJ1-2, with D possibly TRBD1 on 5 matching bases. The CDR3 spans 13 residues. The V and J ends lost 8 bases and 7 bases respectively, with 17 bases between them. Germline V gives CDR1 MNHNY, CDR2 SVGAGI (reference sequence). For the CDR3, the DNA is TGTGCCAGCCTAGGGGTGGTTCATCTTGGCTACACCTTC. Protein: CASLGVVHLGYTF.

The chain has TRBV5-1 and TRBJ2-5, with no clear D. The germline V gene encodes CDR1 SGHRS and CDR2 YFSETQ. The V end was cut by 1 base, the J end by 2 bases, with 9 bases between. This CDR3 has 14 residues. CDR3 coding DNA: TGCGCCAGCAGCTTGAAGGTACAGCAAGAGACCCAGTACTTC. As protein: CASSLKVQQETQYF.

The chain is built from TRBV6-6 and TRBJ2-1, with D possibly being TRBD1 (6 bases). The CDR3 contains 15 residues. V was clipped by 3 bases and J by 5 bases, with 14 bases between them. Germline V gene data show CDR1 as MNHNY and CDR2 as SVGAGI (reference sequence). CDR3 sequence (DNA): TGTGCCAGCAGTTATGTACAGGGCAGCAACAATGAGCAGTTCTTC. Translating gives CASSYVQGSNNEQFF.

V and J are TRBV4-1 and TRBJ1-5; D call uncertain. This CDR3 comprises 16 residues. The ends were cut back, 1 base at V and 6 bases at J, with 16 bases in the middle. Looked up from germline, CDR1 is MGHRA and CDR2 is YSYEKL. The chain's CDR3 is CASSQGVNQVLQPQHF. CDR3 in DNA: TGCGCCAGCAGCCAAGGGGTCAATCAGGTTCTTCAGCCCCAGCATTTT.

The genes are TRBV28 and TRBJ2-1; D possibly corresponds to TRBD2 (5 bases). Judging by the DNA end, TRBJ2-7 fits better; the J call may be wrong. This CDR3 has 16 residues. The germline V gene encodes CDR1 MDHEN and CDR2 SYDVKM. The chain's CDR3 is CASSPTGGRSYNEQYF. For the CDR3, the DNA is TGTGCCAGCAGTCCAACCGGCGGGCGCTCCTACAATGAGCAGTACTTC.

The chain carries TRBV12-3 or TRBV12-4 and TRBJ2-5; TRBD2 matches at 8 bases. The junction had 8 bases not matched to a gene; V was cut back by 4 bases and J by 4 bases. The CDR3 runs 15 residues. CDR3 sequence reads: CASSYRTSSGETQYF. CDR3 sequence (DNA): TGTGCCAGCAGTTACCGGACTAGCAGTGGAGAGACCCAGTACTTC.

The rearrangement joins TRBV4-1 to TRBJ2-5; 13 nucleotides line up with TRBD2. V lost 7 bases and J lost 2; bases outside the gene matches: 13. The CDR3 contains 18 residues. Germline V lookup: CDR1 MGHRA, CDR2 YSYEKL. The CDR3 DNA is TGCGCCAGCACCCCTACCGGACTAGCGGGAGTGGGGCAAGAGACCCAGTACTTC. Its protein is CASTPTGLAGVGQETQYF.

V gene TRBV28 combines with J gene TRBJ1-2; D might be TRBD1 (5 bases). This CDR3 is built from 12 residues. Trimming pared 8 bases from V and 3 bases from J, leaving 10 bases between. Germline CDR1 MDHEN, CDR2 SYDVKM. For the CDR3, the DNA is TGTGCCAGCTCAGGGTCGTACTATGGCTACACCTTC. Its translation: CASSGSYYGYTF.

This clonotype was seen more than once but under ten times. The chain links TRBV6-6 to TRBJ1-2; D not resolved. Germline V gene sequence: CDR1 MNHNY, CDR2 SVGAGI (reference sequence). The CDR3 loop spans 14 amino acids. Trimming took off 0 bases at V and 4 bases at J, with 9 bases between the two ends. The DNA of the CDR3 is TGTGCCAGCAGTTACTCTCCGCGCAGCTATGGCTACACCTTC. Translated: CASSYSPRSYGYTF.

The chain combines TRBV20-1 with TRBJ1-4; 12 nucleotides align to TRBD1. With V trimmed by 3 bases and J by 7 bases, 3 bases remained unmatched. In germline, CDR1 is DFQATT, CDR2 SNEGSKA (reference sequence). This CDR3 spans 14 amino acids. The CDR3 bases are TGCAGTGCTAGGGGACAGGGGGCGCTTGAAAAACTGTTTTTT. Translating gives CSARGQGALEKLFF.

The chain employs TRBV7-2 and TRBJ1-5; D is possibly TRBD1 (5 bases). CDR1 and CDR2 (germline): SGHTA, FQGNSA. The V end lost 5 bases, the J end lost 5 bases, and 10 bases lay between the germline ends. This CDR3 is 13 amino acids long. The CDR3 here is CASSRQWDQPQHF. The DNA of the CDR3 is TGTGCCAGCAGCCGACAGTGGGATCAGCCCCAGCATTTT.

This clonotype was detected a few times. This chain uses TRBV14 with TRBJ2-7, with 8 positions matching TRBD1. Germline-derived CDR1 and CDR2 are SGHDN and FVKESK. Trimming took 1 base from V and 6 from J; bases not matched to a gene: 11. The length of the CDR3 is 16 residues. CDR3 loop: CASSQVAGQGPSEQYF. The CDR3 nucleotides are TGTGCCAGCAGCCAAGTAGCCGGACAGGGTCCCTCCGAGCAGTACTTC.

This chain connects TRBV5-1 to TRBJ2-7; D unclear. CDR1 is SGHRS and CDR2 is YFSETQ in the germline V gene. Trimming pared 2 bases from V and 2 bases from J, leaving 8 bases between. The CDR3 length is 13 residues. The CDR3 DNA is TGCGCCAGCAGCTTCGCTACACCCTACGAGCAGTACTTC. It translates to CASSFATPYEQYF.

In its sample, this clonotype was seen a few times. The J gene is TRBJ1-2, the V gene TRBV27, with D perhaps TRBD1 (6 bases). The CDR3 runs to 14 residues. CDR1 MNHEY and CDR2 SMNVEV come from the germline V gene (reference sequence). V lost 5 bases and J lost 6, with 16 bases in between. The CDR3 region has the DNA TGTGCCAGCAGTCCTTATTCAGGGGCAGATGGCTACACCTTC. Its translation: CASSPYSGADGYTF.